This T cell receptor (beta chain) was recorded in a study of beta chain features in type 1 diabetes (dated by TCRdb to 2016 to 2019). Regarding the complete study: Mean age, gender distribution, total cell number and subset yield were not different between patients and healthy donors. A total of some 100,000,000 sorted cells were examined across all samples, and the number of cells per subset was strongly correlated with RNA yield. The study compared TCRB repertoires of sorted circulating CD4+ T cell subsets between recently diagnosed type 1 diabetes patients and matched healthy donors. Naive and central memory subsets were obtained from all 30 or so donors, but regulatory and stem cell-like memory subsets were isolated from only 8 patients and about 8 healthy donors.

As to this clone: There is no known antigen for this receptor. No much larger clone exists at a distance of one base, and base qualities are not known.

From each donor, a single peripheral blood sample of 95 to 150 mL on average was drawn into heparinised tubes. A BD FACSAria II was used to sort naive, central memory, regulatory and stem cell-like memory CD4+ T cells with a panel that included CD45RO, CCR7, CD25, CD127, CD95 and CD27. All sorted populations exceeded 98% purity. PBMCs were isolated right away by Lymphoprep density gradient centrifugation and were stained directly, without culture. So that batch effects would be minimized, each experiment stained and sorted samples in pairs, pairing one healthy donor with one patient. Overall results and qualifications from the work: Shorter templates might have been favored by PCR, but patient and control samples were amplified and corrected together, so both groups would have been affected equally by any skew. Because the HLA sub-analyses included only small numbers of individuals, any influence of HLA type on TCRB rearrangement was left unresolved. A moderate but significant shortening of TCRB CDR3 length was observed in type 1 diabetes patients in all four CD4+ subsets. Because cDNA rather than genomic DNA was sequenced, highly expressing activated cells could have been over-represented, although no difference in activation and CD3 levels was found between groups. At VDJ recombination sites, patients with type 1 diabetes made fewer insertions and deleted more nucleotides, a pattern implying thymic rearrangement abnormalities. The naive, central memory and regulatory TCRB repertoires appeared to resemble one another more closely among patients than among healthy donors.

The High Capacity cDNA Reverse Transcription Kit was used to reverse transcribe all of the isolated RNA, meaning that expressed TCRB transcripts were what got sequenced. Deep immunoSEQ sequencing was applied to naive, central memory and regulatory T cell samples, giving an average of around 4 million total reads per sample. Sorted cells were lysed in RLT buffer, and RNA was extracted using DNase-treated RNeasy Micro or Mini kits according to cell number. To prevent cross-contamination, each cell subset was processed individually, whereas patient and healthy donor samples were processed jointly. Using the immunoSEQ multiplex PCR, TCRB sequences were amplified from cDNA into 87-bp fragments spanning the CDR3 region. The amplicons were sequenced using the Illumina HiSeq platform. Processing in the source paper ran as follows. Synthetic template baselines were used to correct PCR bias computationally, reads within Hamming distance 2 were collapsed together, and singletons that could not be merged were discarded. Reads were aligned against IMGT so that V, D and J genes, CDR3 length and insertions or deletions at six rearrangement sites could be assigned. Within each subset, clonotype counts were normalized to sorted cell number, and only after that were true diversity and Gini coefficients computed with the tcR R package. Repertoire sharing was quantified using the overlap coefficient calculated on TCRB nucleotide sequences. This is the immuneACCESS table as TCRdb keeps it, with only in-frame sequences that have V and J called. A part of the clones is gone; compared with another copy, unresolved V genes explain less than half, and the rest is unexplained. D and trimming come from the DNA, and the V and J calls and clone size come from that table. For this sample the table gives some 160,000 clones, of which roughly 9% were detected only once. The biggest ten clones account for roughly 0.7% of the sample.

Source material: central memory CD4+ T cells from blood. The clonotype comes from a woman in her 30s with type 1 diabetes.

The encoded CDR3 is CAWSGYRGEQYF. The bases read TGTGCCTGGAGTGGATACAGGGGCGAGCAGTACTTC. The chain uses TRBV30 and TRBJ2-7; TRBD1 aligns with 7 central bases. The germline V gene encodes CDR1 GTSNPN and CDR2 SVGIG (reference sequence). From the cysteine up to the phenylalanine, the CDR3 has a length of 12 residues. This entry keeps only the CDR3 DNA: 36 bases, framed from base 1. Trimmed from V: 1 base; trimmed from J: 6 bases; junction bases lacking a gene match: 3.